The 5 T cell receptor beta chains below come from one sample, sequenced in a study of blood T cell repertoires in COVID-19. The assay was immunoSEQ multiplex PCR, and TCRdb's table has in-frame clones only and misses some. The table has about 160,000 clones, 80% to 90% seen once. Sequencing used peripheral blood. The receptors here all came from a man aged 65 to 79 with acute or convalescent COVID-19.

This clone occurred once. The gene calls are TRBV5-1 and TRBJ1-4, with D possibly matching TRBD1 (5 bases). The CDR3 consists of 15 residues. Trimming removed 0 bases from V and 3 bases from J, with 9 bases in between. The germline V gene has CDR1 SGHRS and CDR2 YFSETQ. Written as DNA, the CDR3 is TGCGCCAGCAGCTTGGGCAGGGACTCTAATGAAAAACTGTTTTTT. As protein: CASSLGRDSNEKLFF.

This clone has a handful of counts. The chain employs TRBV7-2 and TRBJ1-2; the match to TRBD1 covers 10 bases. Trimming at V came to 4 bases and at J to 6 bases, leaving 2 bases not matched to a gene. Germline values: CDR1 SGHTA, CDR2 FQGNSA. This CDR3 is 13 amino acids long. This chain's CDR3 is CASSSDRGDGYTF. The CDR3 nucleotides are TGTGCCAGCAGCTCGGACAGGGGGGATGGCTACACCTTC.

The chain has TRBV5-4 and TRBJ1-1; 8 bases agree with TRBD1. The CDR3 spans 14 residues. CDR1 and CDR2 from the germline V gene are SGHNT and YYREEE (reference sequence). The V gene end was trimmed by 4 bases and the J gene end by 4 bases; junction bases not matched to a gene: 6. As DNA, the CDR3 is TGTGCCAGCAGCCCCGGACAGGGCTCCACTGAAGCTTTCTTT. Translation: CASSPGQGSTEAFF.

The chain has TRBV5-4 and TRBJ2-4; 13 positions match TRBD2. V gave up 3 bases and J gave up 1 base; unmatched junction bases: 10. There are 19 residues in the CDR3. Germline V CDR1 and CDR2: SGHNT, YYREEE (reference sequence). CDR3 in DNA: TGTGCCAGCAGCTCGGACAGAGGACTAGCGGGAGATGCCAAAAACATTCAGTACTTC. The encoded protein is CASSSDRGLAGDAKNIQYF.

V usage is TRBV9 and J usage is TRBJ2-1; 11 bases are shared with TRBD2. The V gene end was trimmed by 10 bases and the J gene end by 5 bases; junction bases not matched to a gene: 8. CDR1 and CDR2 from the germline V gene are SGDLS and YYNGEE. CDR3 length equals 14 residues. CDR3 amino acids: CAVSPGLADNEQFF. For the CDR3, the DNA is TGTGCCGTCAGTCCGGGACTAGCGGACAATGAGCAGTTCTTC. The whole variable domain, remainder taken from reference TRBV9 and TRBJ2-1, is DSGVTQTPKHLITATGQRVTLRCSPRSGDLSVYWYQQSLDQGLQFLIQYYNGEERAKGNILERFSAQQFPDLHSELNLSSLELGDSALYFCAVSPGLADNEQFFGPGTRLTVL.